This record looks at one T cell receptor beta chain sequence and its context. This clonotype was detected many times. No antigen is known for it. No much larger clone exists at a distance of one base, and base qualities are not known. Instrument used: Illumina HiSeq 2000. Multiplex PCR amplification was used to generate the TCR beta chain libraries. The amplified TCR beta chain products were analyzed by high-throughput sequencing. TCRdb passed the public sequencing reads through fastp at Q25 and MiXCR, retaining productive beta sequences. Each CDR3 protein gets just one entry, which takes the most common genes and DNA from the rows behind it. The sample data list over 130,000 distinct CDR3 sequences, and approximately 32% of these were observed just once. Roughly 2.2% of the sample lies in the top ten. The lymph node samples were taken from the axillary draining lymph nodes of breast cancer patients.

The data were obtained in a study of breast tumors, draining lymph nodes, adjacent tissues (dated by TCRdb to about 2016). Regarding the research as a whole: TCR beta repertoires were compared across tumor, adjacent nontumor tissue and axillary lymph nodes obtained from breast cancer patients. In human breast cancer, the study set out to assess how tumor, surrounding tissue and draining lymph node repertoires relate to one another and whether T cells might be exchanged between them. What the authors observed across the whole study: A scenario in which most tumor T cells derive from the lymph node and then expand within tumor tissue was judged to be consistent with the data. Tumor T-cell repertoires showed less diversity than lymph node repertoires and more diversity than nontumor tissue repertoires, and tumor T-cell repertoires showed preferential V and J gene usage. Rather than being directly demonstrated, the conclusion that tumor T cells originate in lymph nodes was presented as consistent with a hypothesis. Tumor and nontumor tissue repertoires were found to be significantly more similar in luminal-like than in basal-like breast cancer.

Trimming at the junction amounts to 3 bases on V and 1 base on J, and the germline ends lie 13 bases apart. The CDR3 has 15 amino acids, counting the end cysteine and phenylalanine. Only the CDR3 DNA stays, 45 bases, in frame from base 1. Per the germline V gene (reference sequence), GTSNPN is the CDR1 and SVGIG is the CDR2. Sequencing was carried out using axillary lymph node tissue. In this chain, TRBV30 is recombined with TRBJ1-5; the D gene assignment is ambiguous. This sequence originates from a female donor with breast cancer. Some clones in this sample may be carry-over from other donors' samples. The nucleotides read TGTGCCTGGAGCAAGGGTAGCCAGAGCAATCAGCCCCAGCATTTT. It is translated as CAWSKGSQSNQPQHF.